The 10 T cell receptor beta chains given below trace back to one sample, sequenced in a study of beta chain features in type 1 diabetes. The study reverse transcribed the entire isolated RNA, so it sequenced expressed TCRB transcripts. Assay used: immunoSEQ multiplex PCR; TCRdb lists only in-frame clones, some missing. The sample contains over 700,000 clones, about 17% of which appear only once. The sample taken for sequencing was naive CD4+ T cells from blood. These TCRs come from a woman younger than 30 in good health.

The chain has TRBV14 and TRBJ2-5; possibly TRBD1 for D (5 bases). From germline, CDR1 is SGHDN and CDR2 FVKESK. Trimming stripped 4 bases from V and 9 bases from J, with 21 bases between. The CDR3 is made up of 15 amino acids. The CDR3 here is CASSLALGAQWAQYF. The CDR3 DNA follows: TGTGCCAGCAGCCTCGCCTTAGGGGCCCAGTGGGCCCAGTACTTC. The full variable domain, in which reference TRBV14 and TRBJ2-5 provide the parts outside the CDR3, is EAGVTQFPSHSVIEKGQTVTLRCDPISGHDNLYWYRRVMGKEIKFLLHFVKESKQDESGMPNNRFLAERTGGTYSTLKVQPAELEDSGVYFCASSLALGAQWAQYFGPGTRLLVL.

In this sample, this clone turned up a few times. The sample contains more than one DNA sequence encoding this CDR3. The chain links TRBV7-9 to TRBJ1-1, with 9 bases lining up with TRBD1. The ends lost 0 bases at V and 1 base at J; junction bases unmatched: 6. This CDR3 comprises 17 residues. The germline V gene encodes CDR1 SEHNR and CDR2 FQNEAQ (reference sequence). The CDR3, as DNA: TGTGCCAGCAGCTTAGCGTTAGGGACAGGGCGGAACACTGAAGCTTTCTTT. Protein product: CASSLALGTGRNTEAFF. Combining the CDR3 with reference TRBV7-9 and TRBJ1-1 gives the whole variable domain DTGVSQNPRHKITKRGQNVTFRCDPISEHNRLYWYRQTLGQGPEFLTYFQNEAQLEKSRLLSDRFSAERPKGSFSTLEIQRTEQGDSAMYLCASSLALGTGRNTEAFFGQGTRLTVV.

The chain couples TRBV29-1 to TRBJ1-1; weak D call: TRBD1 (5 bases). The CDR3 runs to 13 residues. Germline V CDR1 and CDR2: SQVTM, ANQGSEA. Trimming stripped 5 bases from V and 0 bases from J, with 10 bases between. This CDR3 is CSVWGQVNTEAFF. The CDR3 region has the DNA TGCAGCGTTTGGGGCCAGGTGAACACTGAAGCTTTCTTT.

CDR3 nucleotides: TGCGCCAGCAGCCAAGCTCGTGCGACAGGGAACACAGATACGCAGTATTTT. Amino acids: CASSQARATGNTDTQYF. The rearrangement uses TRBV4-3 and TRBJ2-3, with 7 bases that match TRBD1. Germline CDR1 is LGHNA and CDR2 is YSLEER. The CDR3 runs to 17 residues. With V trimmed by 1 base and J by 2 bases, 9 bases remained unmatched.

This rearrangement joins TRBV7-9 to TRBJ2-2; 7 bases are shared with TRBD2. With V trimmed by 4 bases and J by 3 bases, 5 bases remained unmatched. The CDR3 has 15 amino acids. The germline gives CDR1 SEHNR, CDR2 FQNEAQ (reference sequence). CDR3 bases: TGTGCCAGCAGCTGGACTAGTCTAGACACCGGGGAGCTGTTTTTT. This translates into CASSWTSLDTGELFF. Full variable domain (remainder filled in from reference TRBV7-9 and TRBJ2-2): DTGVSQNPRHKITKRGQNVTFRCDPISEHNRLYWYRQTLGQGPEFLTYFQNEAQLEKSRLLSDRFSAERPKGSFSTLEIQRTEQGDSAMYLCASSWTSLDTGELFFGEGSRLTVL.

The chain is built from TRBV5-6 and TRBJ2-5; 7 positions agree with TRBD1. The J call may be incorrect, as the DNA end agrees better with TRBJ2-7. CDR1 is SGHDT and CDR2 is YYEEEE in the germline V gene. There are 13 residues in the CDR3. The CDR3 nucleotides are TGTGCCAGCAACAAAGACAGGGTCTACGAGCAGTACTTC. This sequence encodes CASNKDRVYEQYF.

This clone turned up a few times. Here the CDR3 reads CASSNTGEGAGQYF. In DNA form, the CDR3 reads TGTGCCAGCAGTAATACCGGGGAAGGAGCGGGGCAGTACTTC. This chain uses TRBV28 with TRBJ2-7; possible D gene TRBD2, 6 bases. V lost 5 bases, J lost 9 bases, and 20 bases lay in between. This CDR3 spans 14 amino acids. Per germline, CDR1 MDHEN and CDR2 SYDVKM.

The CDR3 reads CASSRRPGTGHPEQYF. The CDR3 region has the DNA TGTGCCAGCAGTCGTAGACCCGGGACAGGGCACCCCGAGCAGTACTTC. V usage is TRBV28 and J usage is TRBJ2-7; 9 nucleotides align to TRBD1. Germline loops: CDR1 MDHEN, CDR2 SYDVKM. The CDR3 loop spans 16 amino acids. The junction had 14 bases not matched to a gene; V was cut back by 5 bases and J by 6 bases.

This clone was detected only a few times. J is TRBJ2-3 and V is TRBV5-1; possibly TRBD2 for D (5 bases). V lost 0 bases to trimming and J lost 2 bases, with 10 bases between them. The CDR3 extends over 15 amino acids. Germline CDR1 is SGHRS and CDR2 is YFSETQ. The CDR3: CASSLAVGDTDTQYF. In DNA form, the CDR3 reads TGCGCCAGCAGCTTGGCGGTCGGGGACACAGATACGCAGTATTTT.

The chain employs TRBV7-3 and TRBJ1-1; D not resolved. The CDR3 loop spans 12 amino acids. In germline, CDR1 is SGHTA, CDR2 FQGTGA. V was shortened by 5 bases and J by 2 bases, with 6 bases between the two germline ends. The CDR3 here is CASSEGNTEAFF. DNA of the CDR3: TGTGCCAGCAGCGAAGGTAACACTGAAGCTTTCTTT.